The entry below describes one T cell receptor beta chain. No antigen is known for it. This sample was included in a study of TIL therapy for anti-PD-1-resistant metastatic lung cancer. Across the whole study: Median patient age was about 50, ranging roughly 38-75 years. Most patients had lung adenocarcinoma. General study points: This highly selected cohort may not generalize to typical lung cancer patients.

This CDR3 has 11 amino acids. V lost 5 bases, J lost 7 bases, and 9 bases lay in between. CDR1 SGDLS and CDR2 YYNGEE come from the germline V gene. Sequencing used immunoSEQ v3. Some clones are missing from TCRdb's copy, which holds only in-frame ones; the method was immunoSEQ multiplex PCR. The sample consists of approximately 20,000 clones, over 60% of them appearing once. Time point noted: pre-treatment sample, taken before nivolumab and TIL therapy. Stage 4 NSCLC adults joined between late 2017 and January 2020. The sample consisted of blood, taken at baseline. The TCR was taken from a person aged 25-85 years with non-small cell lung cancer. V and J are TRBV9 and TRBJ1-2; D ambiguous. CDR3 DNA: TGTGCCAGCAGGACTGAGGGTGGCTACACCTTC. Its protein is CASRTEGGYTF.